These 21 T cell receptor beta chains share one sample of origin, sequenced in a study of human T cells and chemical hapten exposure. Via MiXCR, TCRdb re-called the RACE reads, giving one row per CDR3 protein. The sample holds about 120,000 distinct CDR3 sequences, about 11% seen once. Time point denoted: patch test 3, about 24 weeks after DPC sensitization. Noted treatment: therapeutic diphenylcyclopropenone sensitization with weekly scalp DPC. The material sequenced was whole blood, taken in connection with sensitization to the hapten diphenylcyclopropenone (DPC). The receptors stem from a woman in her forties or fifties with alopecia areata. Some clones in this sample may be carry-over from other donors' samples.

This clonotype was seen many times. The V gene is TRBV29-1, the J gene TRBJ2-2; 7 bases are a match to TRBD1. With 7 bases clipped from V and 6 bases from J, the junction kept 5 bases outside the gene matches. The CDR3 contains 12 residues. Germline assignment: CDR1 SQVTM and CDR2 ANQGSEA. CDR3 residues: CSAPGTAGELFF. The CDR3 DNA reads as TGCAGCGCCCCCGGGACAGCCGGGGAGCTGTTTTTT.

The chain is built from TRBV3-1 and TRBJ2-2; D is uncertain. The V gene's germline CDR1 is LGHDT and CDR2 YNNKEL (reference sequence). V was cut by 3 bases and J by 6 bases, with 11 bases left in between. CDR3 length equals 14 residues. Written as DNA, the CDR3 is TGTGCCAGCAGCCAGGACGGAGTTCCCGGGGAGCTGTTTTTT. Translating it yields CASSQDGVPGELFF.

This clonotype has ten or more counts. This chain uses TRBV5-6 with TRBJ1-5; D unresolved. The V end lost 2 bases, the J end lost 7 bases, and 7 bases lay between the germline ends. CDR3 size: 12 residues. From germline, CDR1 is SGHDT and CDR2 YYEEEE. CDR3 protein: CASSFFGQPQHF. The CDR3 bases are TGTGCCAGCAGCTTTTTCGGGCAGCCCCAGCATTTT. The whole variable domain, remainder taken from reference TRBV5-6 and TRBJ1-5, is DAGVTQSPTHLIKTRGQQVTLRCSPKSGHDTVSWYQQALGQGPQFIFQYYEEEERQRGNFPDRFSGHQFPNYSSELNVNALLLGDSALYLCASSFFGQPQHFGDGTRLSIL.

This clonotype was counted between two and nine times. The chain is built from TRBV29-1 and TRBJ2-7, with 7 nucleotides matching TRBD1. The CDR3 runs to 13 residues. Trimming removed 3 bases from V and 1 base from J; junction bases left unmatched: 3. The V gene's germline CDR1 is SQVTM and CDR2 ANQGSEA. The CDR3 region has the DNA TGCAGCGTTGAGACAGGGATGTCCTACGAGCAGTACTTC. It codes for CSVETGMSYEQYF.

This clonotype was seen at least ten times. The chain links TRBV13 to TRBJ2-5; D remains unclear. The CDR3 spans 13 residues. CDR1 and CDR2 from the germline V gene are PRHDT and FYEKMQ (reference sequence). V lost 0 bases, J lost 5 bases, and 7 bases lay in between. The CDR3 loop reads CASSLGRAETQYF. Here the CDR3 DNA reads TGTGCCAGCAGCTTAGGACGGGCGGAGACCCAGTACTTC.

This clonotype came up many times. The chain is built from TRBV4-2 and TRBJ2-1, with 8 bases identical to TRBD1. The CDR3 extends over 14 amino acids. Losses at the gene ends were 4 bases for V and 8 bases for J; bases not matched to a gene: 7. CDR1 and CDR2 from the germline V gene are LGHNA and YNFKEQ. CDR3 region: CASSLRGRRYEQFF. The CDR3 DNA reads TGTGCCAGCAGCCTCAGGGGGCGCAGGTATGAGCAGTTCTTC.

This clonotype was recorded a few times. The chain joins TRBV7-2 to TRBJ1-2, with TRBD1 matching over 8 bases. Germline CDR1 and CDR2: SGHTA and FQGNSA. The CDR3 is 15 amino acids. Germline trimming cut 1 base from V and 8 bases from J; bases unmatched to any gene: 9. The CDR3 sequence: CASSLGGRGQSGYTF. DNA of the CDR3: TGTGCCAGCAGCTTAGGAGGCAGGGGGCAAAGCGGCTACACCTTC.

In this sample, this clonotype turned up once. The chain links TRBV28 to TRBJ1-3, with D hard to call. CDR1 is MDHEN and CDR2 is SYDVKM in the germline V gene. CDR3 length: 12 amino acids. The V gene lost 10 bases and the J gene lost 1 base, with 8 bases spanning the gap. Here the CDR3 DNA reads TGTGCCACCCGGAGGTCTGGAAACACCATATATTTT. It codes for CATRRSGNTIYF.

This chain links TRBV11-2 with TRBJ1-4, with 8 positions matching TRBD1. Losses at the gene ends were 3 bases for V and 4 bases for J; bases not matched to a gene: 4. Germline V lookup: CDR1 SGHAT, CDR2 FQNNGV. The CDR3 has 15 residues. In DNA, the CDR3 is TGTGCCAGCAGCTTTCGGACAGGGAGTAATGAAAAACTGTTTTTT. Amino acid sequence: CASSFRTGSNEKLFF.

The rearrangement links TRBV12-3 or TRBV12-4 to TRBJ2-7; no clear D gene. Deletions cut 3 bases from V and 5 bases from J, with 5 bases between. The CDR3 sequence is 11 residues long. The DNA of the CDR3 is TGTGCCAGCAGTTTTAGGGACGAGCAGTACTTC. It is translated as CASSFRDEQYF.

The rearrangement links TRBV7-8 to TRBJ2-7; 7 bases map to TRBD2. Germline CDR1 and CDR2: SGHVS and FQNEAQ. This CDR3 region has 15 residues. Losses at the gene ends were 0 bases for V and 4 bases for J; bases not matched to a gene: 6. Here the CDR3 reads CASSLAGGSGYEQYF. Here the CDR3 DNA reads TGTGCCAGCAGCTTAGCGGGGGGGAGCGGGTACGAGCAGTACTTC.

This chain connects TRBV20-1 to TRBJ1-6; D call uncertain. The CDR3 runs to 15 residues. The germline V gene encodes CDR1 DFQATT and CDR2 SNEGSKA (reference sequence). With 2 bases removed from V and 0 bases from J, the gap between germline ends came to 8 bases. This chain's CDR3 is CSARTELSYNSPLHF. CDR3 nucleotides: TGCAGTGCTAGAACCGAACTCTCCTATAATTCACCCCTCCACTTT.

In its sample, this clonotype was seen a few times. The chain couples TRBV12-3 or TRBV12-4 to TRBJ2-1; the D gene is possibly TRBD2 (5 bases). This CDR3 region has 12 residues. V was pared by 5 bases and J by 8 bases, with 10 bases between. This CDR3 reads CASSLPEDEQFF. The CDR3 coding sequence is TGTGCCAGCAGTCTCCCGGAGGATGAGCAGTTCTTC.

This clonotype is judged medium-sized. CDR3 in DNA: TGTGCCAGCAGCCAAGACGGAACTGGGGCCAACGTCCTGACTTTC. This codes for CASSQDGTGANVLTF. This chain uses TRBV14 with TRBJ2-6; no reliable D call. This CDR3 comprises 15 residues. Germline V gives CDR1 SGHDN, CDR2 FVKESK. The V end was cut by 0 bases, the J end by 2 bases, with 5 bases between. The whole variable domain, remainder taken from reference TRBV14 and TRBJ2-6, is EAGVTQFPSHSVIEKGQTVTLRCDPISGHDNLYWYRRVMGKEIKFLLHFVKESKQDESGMPNNRFLAERTGGTYSTLKVQPAELEDSGVYFCASSQDGTGANVLTFGAGSRLTVL.

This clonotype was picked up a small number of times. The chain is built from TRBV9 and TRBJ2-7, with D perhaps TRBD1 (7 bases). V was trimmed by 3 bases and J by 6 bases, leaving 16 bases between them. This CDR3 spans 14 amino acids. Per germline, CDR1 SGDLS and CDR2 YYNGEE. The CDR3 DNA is TGTGCCAGCAGCGCTGGAGGGGGCGCAGCCGAGCAGTACTTC. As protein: CASSAGGGAAEQYF.

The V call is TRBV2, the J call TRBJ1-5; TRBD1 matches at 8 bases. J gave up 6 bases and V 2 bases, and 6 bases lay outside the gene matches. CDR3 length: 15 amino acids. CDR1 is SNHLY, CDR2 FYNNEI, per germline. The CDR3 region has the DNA TGTGCCAGCAGTGAATCTCTACAGGGGGGTCAGCCCCAGCATTTT. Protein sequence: CASSESLQGGQPQHF.

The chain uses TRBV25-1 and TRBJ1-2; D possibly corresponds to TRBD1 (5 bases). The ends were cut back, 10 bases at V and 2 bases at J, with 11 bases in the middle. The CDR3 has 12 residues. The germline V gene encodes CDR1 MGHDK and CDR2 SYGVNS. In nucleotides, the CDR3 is TGTGCCACGGGGCAGGAAAACTATGGCTACACCTTC. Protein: CATGQENYGYTF.

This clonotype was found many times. This CDR3 is CSVTVTGSTDTQYF. The DNA for the CDR3 is TGCAGCGTTACCGTGACAGGGAGCACAGATACGCAGTATTTT. This chain joins TRBV29-1 and TRBJ2-3; 7 bases match TRBD1. Per the germline V gene, CDR1 is SQVTM and CDR2 is ANQGSEA. The CDR3 is made up of 14 amino acids. The junction had 5 bases not matched to a gene; V was cut back by 5 bases and J by 0 bases.

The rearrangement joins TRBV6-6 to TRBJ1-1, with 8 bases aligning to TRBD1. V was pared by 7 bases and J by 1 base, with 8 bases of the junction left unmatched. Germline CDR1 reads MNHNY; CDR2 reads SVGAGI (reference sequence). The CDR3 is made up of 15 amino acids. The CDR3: CASTPAGQANTEAFF. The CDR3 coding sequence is TGTGCCAGCACCCCGGCGGGACAGGCGAACACTGAAGCTTTCTTT.

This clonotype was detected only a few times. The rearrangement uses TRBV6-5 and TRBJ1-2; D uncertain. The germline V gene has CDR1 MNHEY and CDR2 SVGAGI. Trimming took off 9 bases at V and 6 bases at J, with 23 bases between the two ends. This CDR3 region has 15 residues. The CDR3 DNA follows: TGTGCCAGAGCCTTCTGGACCTCCCCTGGAGATGGCTACACCTTC. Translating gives CARAFWTSPGDGYTF.

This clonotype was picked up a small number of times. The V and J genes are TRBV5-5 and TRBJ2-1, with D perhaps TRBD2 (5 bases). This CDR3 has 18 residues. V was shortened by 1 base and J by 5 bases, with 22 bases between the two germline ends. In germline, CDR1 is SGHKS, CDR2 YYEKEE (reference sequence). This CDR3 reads CASSLIESQDLLDNEQFF. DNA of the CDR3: TGTGCCAGCAGCTTGATCGAATCCCAGGACTTACTGGACAATGAGCAGTTCTTC.